These T cell receptor beta chains were read from a single sample in a study of blood T cells in healthy people across ages. TCRdb re-called the 5' RACE reads with MiXCR, one entry per CDR3 protein. The data contain around 1,600,000 distinct CDR3 sequences, approximately 43% of them singletons. The sample consisted of blood. The origin of the receptors is a woman under 30 in good health. The CDR3 runs from the conserved cysteine through the conserved F or W. The order of the fields is D gene, clone size, J gene, V gene, CDR3 protein, CDR3 DNA. D genes are given only for firm matches. The listing skips clone size in some rows; elsewhere it reads once, few, many or a size class.

d_gene: NA
abundance: NA
j_gene: TRBJ1-1
v_gene: TRBV5-1
CDR3aa: CASSLGTGTLTKAEAFF
CDR3nt: TGCGCCAGCAGCTTGGGGACCGGGACCCTAACTAAGGCTGAAGCTTTCTTT

d_gene: NA
abundance: few
j_gene: TRBJ2-5
v_gene: TRBV7-6
CDR3aa: CASSSLTETQYF
CDR3nt: TGTGCCAGCAGCTCGCTAACTGAGACCCAGTACTTC

d_gene: TRBD2
abundance: NA
j_gene: TRBJ2-4
v_gene: TRBV7-9
CDR3aa: CASSLQTSGSLEQYF
CDR3nt: TGTGCCAGCAGCCTCCAGACTAGCGGGAGTTTGGAGCAGTACTTC

d_gene: NA
abundance: NA
j_gene: TRBJ2-5
v_gene: TRBV7-9
CDR3aa: CASSLVVLYQETQYF
CDR3nt: TGTGCCAGCAGCCTAGTGGTCCTGTACCAAGAGACCCAGTACTTC

d_gene: NA
abundance: NA
j_gene: TRBJ1-1
v_gene: TRBV12-3/TRBV12-4
CDR3aa: CASSKGGPSSEAFF
CDR3nt: TGTGCCAGCAGTAAAGGAGGTCCCAGCAGTGAAGCTTTCTTT

d_gene: NA
abundance: NA
j_gene: TRBJ2-1
v_gene: TRBV5-1
CDR3aa: CASALWVSYNEQFF
CDR3nt: TGCGCCAGCGCTTTATGGGTCTCCTACAATGAGCAGTTCTTC

d_gene: NA
abundance: many
j_gene: TRBJ2-3
v_gene: TRBV11-2
CDR3aa: CASSQISTDTQYF
CDR3nt: TGTGCCAGCAGCCAAATTAGCACAGATACGCAGTATTTT

d_gene: NA
abundance: NA
j_gene: TRBJ1-2
v_gene: TRBV6-5
CDR3aa: CASSSGTGLYGYTF
CDR3nt: TGTGCCAGCAGTTCCGGAACGGGCCTCTATGGCTACACCTTC

d_gene: NA
abundance: NA
j_gene: TRBJ1-1
v_gene: TRBV29-1
CDR3aa: CSVEDLRRLNTEAFF
CDR3nt: TGCAGCGTTGAAGATCTCAGACGTTTGAACACTGAAGCTTTCTTT

d_gene: NA
abundance: once
j_gene: TRBJ1-3
v_gene: TRBV2
CDR3aa: CASRPRGLTGNTIYF
CDR3nt: TGTGCCAGCAGACCTCGGGGGCTAACTGGAAACACCATATATTTT

d_gene: NA
abundance: NA
j_gene: TRBJ2-5
v_gene: TRBV2
CDR3aa: CASSEATGAGTQYF
CDR3nt: TGTGCCAGCAGTGAAGCAACTGGGGCCGGGACCCAGTACTTC

d_gene: NA
abundance: once
j_gene: TRBJ2-5
v_gene: TRBV5-1
CDR3aa: CASSLGRRGGQETQYF
CDR3nt: TGCGCCAGCAGCTTGGGTCGTCGGGGAGGCCAAGAGACCCAGTACTTC

d_gene: NA
abundance: few
j_gene: TRBJ1-2
v_gene: TRBV20-1
CDR3aa: CSARVGALGGYTF
CDR3nt: TGCAGTGCTAGAGTGGGGGCCCTGGGAGGCTACACCTTC

d_gene: NA
abundance: few
j_gene: TRBJ1-2
v_gene: TRBV7-9
CDR3aa: CASSLAPRAEPRGNYGYTF
CDR3nt: TGTGCCAGCAGCTTAGCGCCTCGGGCGGAACCACGGGGGAACTATGGCTACACCTTC

d_gene: NA
abundance: NA
j_gene: TRBJ2-7
v_gene: TRBV5-1
CDR3aa: CASSFGGETLYF
CDR3nt: TGCGCCAGCAGCTTCGGTGGAGAGACCCTGTACTTC

d_gene: NA
abundance: NA
j_gene: TRBJ2-1
v_gene: TRBV7-2
CDR3aa: CASSLGVRETYNEQFF
CDR3nt: TGTGCCAGCAGCTTAGGGGTCCGGGAGACCTACAATGAGCAGTTCTTC